This TCR beta chain came from a study of a mutant IDH1 vaccine in newly diagnosed glioma. On the study more broadly: Patients were pretreated with radiotherapy, temozolomide, or both, mostly both.

Details on this clone: What it binds is not known.

TCRdb keeps only in-frame clones here, not all; method: immunoSEQ multiplex PCR. Of approximately 67,000 clones listed, around 82% were seen once; the top ten hold roughly 13%. The J segment lost 5 bases and the V segment lost 7 bases, leaving 6 bases of the junction unmatched. The CDR3 loop spans 14 amino acids. Germline CDR1 and CDR2: MNHNY and SVGAGI (reference sequence). Described time point: week 23, last vaccination. Vaccination used 300 ug of mutant IDH1 20-mer peptide per dose, with topical imiquimod. This TCR came from a man aged 18 to 29 with glioma. This chain joins TRBV6-6 and TRBJ2-2, with 8 bases aligning to TRBD2. This sample comprised PBMCs, obtained from a glioma patient whose treatment included an IDH1 peptide vaccine. The CDR3 region is CASIPPGGTGELFF. CDR3 DNA sequence: TGTGCCAGCATCCCTCCGGGGGGGACCGGGGAGCTGTTTTTT.